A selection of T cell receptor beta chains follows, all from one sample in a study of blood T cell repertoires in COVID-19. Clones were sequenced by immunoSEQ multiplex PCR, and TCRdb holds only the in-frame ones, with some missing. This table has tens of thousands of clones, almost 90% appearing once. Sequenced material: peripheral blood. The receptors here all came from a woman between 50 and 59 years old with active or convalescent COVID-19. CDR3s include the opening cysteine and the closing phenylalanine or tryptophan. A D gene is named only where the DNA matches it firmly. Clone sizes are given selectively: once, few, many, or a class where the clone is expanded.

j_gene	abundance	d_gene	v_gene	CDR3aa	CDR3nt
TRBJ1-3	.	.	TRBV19	CASSTQGYSGNTIYF	TGTGCCAGTAGTACCCAGGGGTACTCTGGAAACACCATATATTTT
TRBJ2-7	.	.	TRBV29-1	CSVAGQPLAQSSYEQYF	TGCAGCGTGGCGGGACAGCCCTTGGCTCAAAGCTCCTACGAGCAGTACTTC
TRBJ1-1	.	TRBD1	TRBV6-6	CAIRGQGEDAFF	TGTGCCATTCGGGGACAGGGAGAAGATGCTTTCTTT
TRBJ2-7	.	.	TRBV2	CASKFGEQQYF	TGTGCCAGCAAGTTTGGAGAACAACAGTACTTC
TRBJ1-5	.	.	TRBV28	CASNPGQFNQPQHF	TGTGCCAGCAACCCCGGACAGTTCAATCAGCCCCAGCATTTT
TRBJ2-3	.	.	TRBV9	CASSVGLRDSTDTQYF	TGTGCCAGCAGCGTAGGATTGCGGGACTCAACAGATACGCAGTATTTT
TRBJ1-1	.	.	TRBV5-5	CASSLGHREMNTEAFF	TGTGCCAGCAGCTTGGGCCACAGGGAGATGAACACTGAAGCTTTCTTT
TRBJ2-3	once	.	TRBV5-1	CASSLEGGGPIDTQYF	TGCGCCAGCAGCTTGGAAGGGGGAGGGCCAATAGATACGCAGTATTTT
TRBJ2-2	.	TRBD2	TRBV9	CASSVGAGAVTGELFF	TGTGCCAGCAGCGTAGGAGCGGGAGCGGTCACCGGGGAGCTGTTTTTT
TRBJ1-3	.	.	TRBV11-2	CASSANQGFGNTIYF	TGTGCCAGCAGCGCAAACCAGGGATTTGGAAACACCATATATTTT
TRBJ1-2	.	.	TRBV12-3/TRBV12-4	CASSFFGEGYTF	TGTGCCAGCAGTTTTTTTGGGGAGGGCTACACCTTC
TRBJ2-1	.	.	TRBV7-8	CASSSGSSSYNEQFF	TGTGCCAGCAGTAGCGGCTCTAGCTCCTACAATGAGCAGTTCTTC
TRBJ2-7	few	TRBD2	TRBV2	CASRGLAGVIEQYF	TGTGCCAGCAGAGGACTAGCGGGAGTGATTGAGCAGTACTTC
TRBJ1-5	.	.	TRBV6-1	CASSEVLGAQLSNQPQHF	TGTGCCAGCAGTGAAGTGCTAGGGGCACAGCTTAGCAATCAGCCCCAGCATTTT
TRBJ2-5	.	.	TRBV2	CASSARVLAWTQYF	TGTGCCAGCAGTGCCCGGGTCCTGGCATGGACCCAGTACTTC
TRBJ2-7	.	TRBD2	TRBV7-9	CASSPLTTSGRPYEQYF	TGTGCCAGCAGCCCCTTAACGACTAGCGGGAGGCCCTACGAGCAGTACTTC
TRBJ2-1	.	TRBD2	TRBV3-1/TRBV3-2	CASSPNLAGGRNEQFF	TGTGCCAGCAGCCCCAATTTAGCGGGAGGAAGGAATGAGCAGTTCTTC
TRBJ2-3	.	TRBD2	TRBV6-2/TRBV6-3	CASSGTSGVTDTQYF	TGTGCCAGCAGTGGGACTAGCGGCGTCACAGATACGCAGTATTTT
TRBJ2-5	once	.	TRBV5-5	CASSTEEGETQYF	TGTGCCAGCAGCACCGAGGAGGGGGAGACCCAGTACTTC
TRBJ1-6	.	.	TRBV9	CASSLELNSPLHF	TGTGCCAGCAGCCTTGAACTAAATTCACCCCTCCACTTT
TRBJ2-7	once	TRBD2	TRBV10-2	CAGAREGSGMDEQYF	TGCGCCGGCGCTAGGGAGGGTAGCGGGATGGACGAGCAGTACTTC
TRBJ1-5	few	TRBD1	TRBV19	CASTVRTGGERNQPQHF	TGTGCCAGTACAGTCAGGACAGGGGGCGAGCGCAATCAGCCCCAGCATTTT
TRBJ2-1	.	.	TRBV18	CASSPGLGLGDEQFF	TGTGCCAGCTCACCAGGGTTAGGTCTCGGGGATGAGCAGTTCTTC
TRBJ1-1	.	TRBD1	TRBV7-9	CASSPGQGPSNTEAFF	TGTGCCAGCAGCCCGGGACAGGGTCCTTCGAACACTGAAGCTTTCTTT
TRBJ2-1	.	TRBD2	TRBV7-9	CASSPSGAYNEQFF	TGTGCCAGCAGCCCGAGCGGGGCTTACAATGAGCAGTTCTTC
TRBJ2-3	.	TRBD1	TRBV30	CAWRDTEGTGFTDTQYF	TGTGCCTGGAGAGACACCGAGGGGACAGGGTTCACAGATACGCAGTATTTT
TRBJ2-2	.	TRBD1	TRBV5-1	CASSSPTGRDTGELFF	TGCGCCAGCAGCTCCCCGACAGGGAGAGACACCGGGGAGCTGTTTTTT
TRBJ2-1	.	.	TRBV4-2	CASSPSPNGAYNEQFF	TGTGCCAGCAGCCCCTCACCCAACGGAGCCTACAATGAGCAGTTCTTC
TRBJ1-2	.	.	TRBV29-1	CSGQTNYGYTF	TGCAGTGGACAGACCAACTATGGCTACACCTTC